The 32 T cell receptor beta chains presented below share a single source sample, sequenced in a study of blood T cell repertoires in COVID-19. Profiled with immunoSEQ multiplex PCR; TCRdb holds only in-frame clones, not every one. The sample contains around 96,000 clones, 90% to 95% of which appear only once. The specimen was peripheral blood. These receptors were collected from a human donor with active COVID-19. The donor label of this sample is uncertain.

This sequence joins TRBV2 and TRBJ2-7; D might be TRBD1 (6 bases). The germline CDR1 and CDR2 sequences are SNHLY and FYNNEI. The CDR3 totals 14 residues. Trimming took 0 bases from V and 2 from J, leaving 8 bases between them. Here the CDR3 DNA reads TGTGCCAGCAGTGAAGCGAGGACAGCCTACGAGCAGTACTTC. This gives the protein CASSEARTAYEQYF.

J is TRBJ2-7 and V is TRBV6-6; the D gene is possibly TRBD1 (6 bases). Between the trimmed V and J ends, which lost 0 bases and 9 bases, there was a span of 15 bases. The CDR3 has 14 residues. Germline-derived CDR1 and CDR2 are MNHNY and SVGAGI (reference sequence). CDR3 nucleotides: TGTGCCAGCAGTTACTCATCACAGGGATTGGTGCAGTACTTC. Its translation: CASSYSSQGLVQYF.

A remark on this clone: Other DNA sequences in this specimen translate into the identical CDR3. The rearrangement joins TRBV7-8 to TRBJ2-2, with 7 bases lining up with TRBD2. V shed 0 bases and J 5 bases; nucleotides not matched to a gene: 0. The germline V gene encodes CDR1 SGHVS and CDR2 FQNEAQ. This CDR3 spans 14 amino acids. The CDR3 sequence: CASSLAGGTGELFF. The CDR3 DNA follows: TGTGCCAGCAGCTTAGCGGGAGGGACCGGGGAGCTGTTTTTT.

The chain uses TRBV7-9 and TRBJ2-5; weak D call: TRBD2 (5 bases). Per germline, CDR1 SEHNR and CDR2 FQNEAQ (reference sequence). The V and J ends lost 0 bases and 1 base respectively, with 9 bases between them. This CDR3 contains 15 residues. The CDR3 nucleotides are TGTGCCAGCAGCTTAGCCGGAGCGGTCCAAGAGACCCAGTACTTC. Amino acids: CASSLAGAVQETQYF.

This sequence joins TRBV12-3 or TRBV12-4 and TRBJ2-1; D might be TRBD1 (6 bases). V lost 6 bases and J lost 8, with 11 bases in between. This CDR3 spans 12 amino acids. In nucleotides, the CDR3 is TGTGCCAGCAGGGCACAGGGAGATGAGCAGTTCTTC. This sequence encodes CASRAQGDEQFF.

This clone was observed once. The chain is built from TRBV5-1 and TRBJ2-1; perhaps TRBD1 as D (5 bases). V shed 2 bases and J shed 5 bases, with 17 bases lying between them. Germline V gene sequence: CDR1 SGHRS, CDR2 YFSETQ. The CDR3 is 16 residues long. The CDR3 sequence is CASSFYQGWGNNEQFF. Here the CDR3 DNA reads TGCGCCAGCAGCTTCTATCAGGGCTGGGGCAACAATGAGCAGTTCTTC.

The genes are TRBV27 and TRBJ2-3; D is uncertain. V was cut by 2 bases and J by 3 bases, with 6 bases left in between. Looked up from germline, CDR1 is MNHEY and CDR2 is SMNVEV (reference sequence). This CDR3 spans 13 amino acids. The DNA for the CDR3 is TGTGCCAGCAGTTTAGTCAGGACAGATACGCAGTATTTT. Encoded protein: CASSLVRTDTQYF.

In this sample, this clone turned up once. The V and J genes are TRBV10-1 and TRBJ2-1; possibly TRBD2 for D (6 bases). CDR1 and CDR2 (germline): WNHNN, SYGVQD (reference sequence). The CDR3 has 15 amino acids. Trimming took off 3 bases at V and 4 bases at J, with 13 bases between the two ends. CDR3 nucleotide sequence: TGCGCCAGCAGTGAAGTCGGGAGCTCGTACAATGAGCAGTTCTTC. Encoded protein: CASSEVGSSYNEQFF.

The V call is TRBV7-9, the J call TRBJ2-4, with a weak D call TRBD1 (5 bases). Trimming pared 3 bases from V and 0 bases from J, leaving 9 bases between. The germline V gene has CDR1 SEHNR and CDR2 FQNEAQ (reference sequence). The CDR3 runs to 15 residues. CDR3 in DNA: TGTGCCAGCAGCTTCCAGGGTACAGCCAAAAACATTCAGTACTTC. It encodes CASSFQGTAKNIQYF.

CDR3: CASSYHSGDSPLHF. The CDR3, as DNA: TGTGCCAGCAGCTACCATTCAGGGGATTCACCCCTCCACTTT. The chain links TRBV5-5 to TRBJ1-6, with D possibly being TRBD1 (6 bases). The V gene lost 3 bases and the J gene lost 8 bases, with 12 bases spanning the gap. The CDR3 has 14 amino acids. CDR1 and CDR2 (germline): SGHKS, YYEKEE (reference sequence).

The chain uses TRBV6-2 or TRBV6-3 and TRBJ2-5; 9 bases agree with TRBD2. Germline V gene data show CDR1 as MNHEY and CDR2 as SVGEGT. Trimming at V came to 6 bases and at J to 4 bases, leaving 9 bases not matched to a gene. There are 15 residues in the CDR3. CDR3 sequence (DNA): TGTGCCAGCAGACCTAGCGGGATGGGGGCAGAGACCCAGTACTTC. It specifies CASRPSGMGAETQYF.

The CDR3 DNA is TGTGCCAGCAGCTTAGGTGGGGGCACCACAGATACGCAGTATTTT. This codes for CASSLGGGTTDTQYF. The rearrangement links TRBV11-2 to TRBJ2-3, with a tentative D call TRBD1 (6 bases). There are 15 residues in the CDR3. The germline V gene has CDR1 SGHAT and CDR2 FQNNGV. Trimming left V 1 base short and J 2 bases short, with 10 bases between.

Comment on this clone: The junction departs from the called germline gene at one end, perhaps through a read error. The chain combines TRBV5-6 with TRBJ2-7, with D possibly matching TRBD1 (5 bases). This CDR3 is built from 14 residues. Germline assignment: CDR1 SGHDT and CDR2 YYEEEE. For the CDR3, the DNA is TGTGCCAGCCGCTTATGGGGCGCCGGGTACGAGCAGTACTTC. As protein: CASRLWGAGYEQYF.

This clone has only one observation. This sequence joins TRBV5-4 and TRBJ2-7, with TRBD1 as a possible D gene (7 bases). This CDR3 has 14 amino acids. V lost 2 bases and J 3 bases, leaving 12 bases between the germline ends. The germline gives CDR1 SGHNT, CDR2 YYREEE (reference sequence). CDR3 DNA: TGTGCCAGCAGCTTTCGCCAGGGGGGCTACGAGCAGTACTTC. Its protein is CASSFRQGGYEQYF.

The V call is TRBV7-9, the J call TRBJ2-2; 15 positions match TRBD2. The CDR3 loop spans 20 amino acids. The J segment lost 5 bases and the V segment lost 5 bases, leaving 15 bases of the junction unmatched. CDR1 is SEHNR, CDR2 FQNEAQ, per germline (reference sequence). This CDR3 is CASSTKGLAGGTNGTGELFF. CDR3 DNA: TGTGCCAGCAGCACAAAGGGACTAGCGGGGGGCACCAATGGTACCGGGGAGCTGTTTTTT.

The chain recombines TRBV3-1 (or the pseudogene TRBV3-2) with TRBJ2-5; 7 bases fit TRBD1. Losses at the gene ends were 2 bases for V and 5 bases for J; bases not matched to a gene: 5. CDR1 LGHDT and CDR2 YNNKEL come from the germline V gene (reference sequence). The CDR3 runs 14 residues. The CDR3, as DNA: TGTGCCAGCAGCCAACCGGGACAGTTGGAGACCCAGTACTTC. The encoded protein is CASSQPGQLETQYF.

The rearrangement joins TRBV28 to TRBJ2-1; TRBD2 agrees at 8 bases. Per the germline V gene, CDR1 is MDHEN and CDR2 is SYDVKM. With 5 bases clipped from V and 8 bases from J, the junction kept 11 bases outside the gene matches. This CDR3 spans 15 amino acids. CDR3 DNA sequence: TGTGCCAGCAGTCCTCAGTATAGCGGGAAACATGAGCAGTTCTTC. It specifies CASSPQYSGKHEQFF.

The chain has TRBV6-6 and TRBJ1-3; the D gene is possibly TRBD1 (6 bases). The CDR3 consists of 17 residues. Germline V gene sequence: CDR1 MNHNY, CDR2 SVGAGI (reference sequence). V was trimmed by 5 bases and J by 0 bases, leaving 17 bases between them. The CDR3 loop reads CASSRGQGRISGNTIYF. For the CDR3, the DNA is TGTGCCAGCAGTCGGGGGCAGGGGCGAATCTCTGGAAACACCATATATTTT.

The chain combines TRBV18 with TRBJ2-7, with TRBD2 matching 9 bases. Germline V gene data show CDR1 as KGHSH and CDR2 as LQKENI. V dropped 0 bases and J dropped 6; count of bases not matched to a gene: 9. This CDR3 comprises 16 residues. As DNA, the CDR3 is TGTGCCAGCTCACCACCCCCAAGCGGGAGGATGGGCGAGCAGTACTTC. Its protein is CASSPPPSGRMGEQYF.

The count of this clone is one. The chain uses TRBV28 and TRBJ2-3; unclear D gene. Germline V gene sequence: CDR1 MDHEN, CDR2 SYDVKM. Trimming left V 7 bases short and J 4 bases short, with 18 bases between. The CDR3 has 15 residues. The CDR3 DNA is TGTGCCAGCACCCCACTCGTACTAACCCCAGATACGCAGTATTTT. As protein: CASTPLVLTPDTQYF.

This chain connects TRBV5-1 to TRBJ2-5, with 10 bases that match TRBD2. This CDR3 spans 14 amino acids. Germline V lookup: CDR1 SGHRS, CDR2 YFSETQ. Trimming took 4 bases from V and 4 from J; bases not matched to a gene: 4. The CDR3 region is CASSTAGGPETQYF. CDR3 sequence (DNA): TGCGCCAGCAGCACAGCGGGGGGGCCAGAGACCCAGTACTTC.

For the CDR3, the DNA is TGTGCCAGCAGTGAAGCTGGACAGAACTATAATTCACCCCTCCACTTT. It codes for CASSEAGQNYNSPLHF. The chain links TRBV2 to TRBJ1-6, with a weak D call TRBD1 (6 bases). V was trimmed by 0 bases and J by 3 bases, leaving 9 bases between them. Germline V gene lookup returns CDR1 SNHLY and CDR2 FYNNEI. There are 16 residues in the CDR3. Supplemented by reference TRBV2 and TRBJ1-6, the full variable domain reads EPEVTQTPSHQVTQMGQEVILRCVPISNHLYFYWYRQILGQKVEFLVSFYNNEISEKSEIFDDQFSVERPDGSNFTLKIRSTKLEDSAMYFCASSEAGQNYNSPLHFGNGTRLTVT.

The chain joins TRBV3-1 (or the pseudogene TRBV3-2) to TRBJ1-6, with D possibly matching TRBD1 (6 bases). Germline V gene data show CDR1 as LGHDT and CDR2 as YNNKEL (reference sequence). V was trimmed by 2 bases and J by 2 bases, leaving 16 bases between them. The CDR3 is 18 residues long. The CDR3 here is CASSQSRGGETYNSPLHF. The CDR3 bases are TGTGCCAGCAGCCAATCGCGGGGGGGCGAAACCTATAATTCACCCCTCCACTTT.

The chain links TRBV4-1 to TRBJ2-1, with 7 bases identical to TRBD2. Unmatched junction bases numbered 16, after V lost 6 bases and J lost 2 bases. The CDR3 has 18 residues. In germline, CDR1 is MGHRA, CDR2 YSYEKL. Here the CDR3 DNA reads TGCGCCAGCAGACTCGGGGGGAGCGGCCGCTTCCCCTACAATGAGCAGTTCTTC. Its translation is CASRLGGSGRFPYNEQFF.

This rearrangement joins TRBV5-1 to TRBJ2-3; TRBD1 aligns across 7 bases. With 3 bases clipped from V and 6 bases from J, the junction kept 4 bases outside the gene matches. Germline assignment: CDR1 SGHRS and CDR2 YFSETQ. This CDR3 contains 13 residues. CDR3 sequence reads: CASSSIQGDTQYF. CDR3 coding DNA: TGCGCCAGCAGCTCGATACAGGGGGATACGCAGTATTTT.

The chain combines TRBV5-1 with TRBJ2-2, with 9 bases fitting TRBD1. V was pared by 0 bases and J by 5 bases, with 2 bases of the junction left unmatched. Germline CDR1 reads SGHRS; CDR2 reads YFSETQ. The CDR3 has 15 residues. In nucleotides, the CDR3 is TGCGCCAGCAGCTTGGGGGACAGGGATACCGGGGAGCTGTTTTTT. Amino acids: CASSLGDRDTGELFF.

This chain connects TRBV5-6 to TRBJ2-7; D remains unclear. V gave up 3 bases and J gave up 2 bases, with 6 bases separating them. The CDR3 contains 12 residues. From germline, CDR1 is SGHDT and CDR2 YYEEEE. DNA for the CDR3: TGTGCCAGCAGCTCCTCTCCCTACGAGCAGTACTTC. Its translation: CASSSSPYEQYF.

In DNA, the CDR3 is TGTGCCAGCAGTCGAGGACAGGACCTAAGGGTGTCTGGCTACACCTTC. This encodes CASSRGQDLRVSGYTF. The chain recombines TRBV6-6 with TRBJ1-2, with TRBD1 matching 7 bases. CDR1 and CDR2 from the germline V gene are MNHNY and SVGAGI (reference sequence). The CDR3 totals 16 residues. V shed 5 bases and J 7 bases; nucleotides not matched to a gene: 16.

The rearrangement joins TRBV18 to TRBJ2-2, with 8 positions matching TRBD1. The V gene's germline CDR1 is KGHSH and CDR2 LQKENI. CDR3 length: 15 residues. The trim removed 3 bases at V and 5 bases at J, leaving 5 bases unmatched. The CDR3 DNA follows: TGTGCCAGCTCACCTCGGCAGGGGGCGACCGGGGAGCTGTTTTTT. Its protein is CASSPRQGATGELFF.

The chain links TRBV2 to TRBJ2-5; D not certain. The CDR3 covers 11 residues. CDR1 and CDR2 from the germline V gene are SNHLY and FYNNEI. Trimming took 7 bases from V and 3 from J, leaving 6 bases between them. The CDR3 sequence: CASNLEETQYF. CDR3 DNA: TGTGCCAGCAATCTCGAAGAGACCCAGTACTTC.

This chain links TRBV3-1 (or the pseudogene TRBV3-2) with TRBJ2-3; tentatively, D is TRBD1 (5 bases). Germline CDR1 is LGHDT and CDR2 is YNNKEL (reference sequence). Trimming left V 5 bases short and J 6 bases short, with 18 bases between. The CDR3 covers 15 residues. The CDR3, as DNA: TGTGCCAGCAGCACCCGACAGACCGGGCTCGATACGCAGTATTTT. As protein: CASSTRQTGLDTQYF.

V usage is TRBV5-4 and J usage is TRBJ1-2; 8 bases are shared with TRBD1. The CDR3 is 13 amino acids. The V and J ends lost 2 bases and 4 bases, in that order; junction bases with no gene match: 1. Germline-derived CDR1 and CDR2 are SGHNT and YYREEE (reference sequence). CDR3 sequence reads: CASSFTGGYGYTF. For the CDR3, the DNA is TGTGCCAGCAGCTTCACAGGGGGCTATGGCTACACCTTC. The full variable domain, rest sourced from reference TRBV5-4 and TRBJ1-2, is ETGVTQSPTHLIKTRGQQVTLRCSSQSGHNTVSWYQQALGQGPQFIFQYYREEENGRGNFPPRFSGLQFPNYSSELNVNALELDDSALYLCASSFTGGYGYTFGSGTRLTVV.